Sequencing of this TCR beta chain was carried out in a study of T-cell memory formation after mild COVID-19. Study in general: The TCR clusters were mostly specific to one donor.

The germline gives CDR1 LGHDT, CDR2 YNNKEL (reference sequence). Deletions cut 3 bases from V and 4 bases from J, with 18 bases between. The length of the CDR3 is 16 residues. Study conclusions and caveats: Second-wave clones peaking on day 37 lacked confirmed SARS-CoV-2 specificity. Shrinking CD4+ clones were chiefly CM and EM; CD8+ ones were chiefly EMRA.

Worth noting for this clonotype: The antigen remains undetermined.

With constant-segment primers, 5'RACE yielded cDNA libraries of TCR alpha and TCR beta that carried sample barcodes and UMIs. TCRdb ran MiXCR on the 5' RACE reads and lists one entry per CDR3 protein. The sample consists of roughly 450,000 distinct CDR3 sequences, 15% to 20% of them appearing once. The gene calls are TRBV3-1 and TRBJ1-2; a weak D match, TRBD1 (5 bases). The sequenced sample was PBMCs or a T cell subset sorted from them (not recorded which). The TCR comes from an adult woman who had mild COVID-19 (a few samples of this study predate the infection). Cell type and time point are not known. CDR3 bases: TGTGCCAGCAGCCATTCCGTGCTAGGGACCACCTATGGCTACACCTTC. This sequence encodes CASSHSVLGTTYGYTF.